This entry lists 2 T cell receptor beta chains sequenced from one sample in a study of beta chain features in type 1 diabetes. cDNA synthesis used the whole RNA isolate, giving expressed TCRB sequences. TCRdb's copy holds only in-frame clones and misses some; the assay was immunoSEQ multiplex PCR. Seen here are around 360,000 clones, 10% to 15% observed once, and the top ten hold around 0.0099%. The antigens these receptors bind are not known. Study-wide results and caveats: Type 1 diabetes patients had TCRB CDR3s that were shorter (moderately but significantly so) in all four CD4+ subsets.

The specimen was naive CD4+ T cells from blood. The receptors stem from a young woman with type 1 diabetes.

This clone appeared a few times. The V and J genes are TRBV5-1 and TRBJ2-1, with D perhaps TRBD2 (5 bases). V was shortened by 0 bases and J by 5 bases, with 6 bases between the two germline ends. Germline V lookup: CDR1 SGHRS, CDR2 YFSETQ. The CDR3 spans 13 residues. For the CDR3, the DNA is TGCGCCAGCAGCTTGGCCGGGAACAATGAGCAGTTCTTC. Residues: CASSLAGNNEQFF.

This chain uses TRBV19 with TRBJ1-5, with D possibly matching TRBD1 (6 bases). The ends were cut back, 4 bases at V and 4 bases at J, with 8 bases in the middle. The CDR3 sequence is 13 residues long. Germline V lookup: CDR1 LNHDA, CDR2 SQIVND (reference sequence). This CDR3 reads CASSTTGNQPQHF. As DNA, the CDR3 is TGTGCCAGTAGTACAACAGGGAATCAGCCCCAGCATTTT.